These 3 T cell receptor beta chains were all obtained from the same sample, sequenced in a study of T cells in Graves' hyperthyroidism and ophthalmopathy. Researchers amplified the TCR beta CDR3 regions from RNA transcripts. With the HTBI primer set, the TCR CDR3 went through a first round of RT-PCR. TCRdb re-analysed the multiplex PCR reads in MiXCR, keeping a single row per CDR3 protein. The table shows approximately 510,000 distinct CDR3 sequences, with 40% to 55% occurring only once. The source material was peripheral blood or thyroid tissue (not recorded which). The receptors here all came from an adult woman with Graves' disease, either hyperthyroidism or ophthalmopathy (not recorded which).

The rearrangement uses TRBV29-1 and TRBJ1-2; possible D gene TRBD1, 6 bases. This CDR3 comprises 13 residues. Trimming cost V 1 base and J 8 bases, with 14 bases left between them. The germline CDR1 and CDR2 sequences are SQVTM and ANQGSEA. In DNA, the CDR3 is TGCAGCGTTGAAGTGCTACAGGGACGGGGCTACACCTTC. Its protein product is CSVEVLQGRGYTF.

This clonotype was seen only a few times. The J gene is TRBJ1-5, the V gene TRBV12-3 or TRBV12-4; no clear D. Trimming took 3 bases from V and 3 from J, leaving 6 bases between them. The CDR3 has 13 amino acids. The CDR3 bases are TGTGCCAGCAGTTTGAGGGTCAATCAGCCCCAGCATTTT. Translating it yields CASSLRVNQPQHF.

This clonotype showed up just a few times. The junction differs from germline at one of its ends, possibly a read error. The CDR3 loop is CASGGREASF. The CDR3 DNA is TGTGCCAGCGGGGGCCGAGAAGCCTCCTTT. The chain recombines TRBV25-1 with TRBJ1-1; D is possibly TRBD1 (6 bases). This CDR3 has 10 amino acids. Germline CDR1 MGHDK, CDR2 SYGVNS.